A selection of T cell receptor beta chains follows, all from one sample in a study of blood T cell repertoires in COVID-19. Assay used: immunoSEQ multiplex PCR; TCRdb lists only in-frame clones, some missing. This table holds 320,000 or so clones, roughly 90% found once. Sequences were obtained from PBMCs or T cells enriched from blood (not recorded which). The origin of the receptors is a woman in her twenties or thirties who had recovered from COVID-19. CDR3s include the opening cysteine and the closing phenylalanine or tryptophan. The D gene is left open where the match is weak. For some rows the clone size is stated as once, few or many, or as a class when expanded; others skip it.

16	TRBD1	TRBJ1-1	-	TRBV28	CASSVTDRDRGTEAFF	TGTGCCAGCAGCGTTACAGATAGAGACAGGGGGACTGAAGCTTTCTTT
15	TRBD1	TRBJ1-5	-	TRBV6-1	CASSEQGQSNQPQHF	TGTGCCAGCAGTGAGCAGGGACAGAGCAATCAGCCCCAGCATTTT
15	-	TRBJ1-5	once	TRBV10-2	CASSDGRLDNQPQHF	TGCGCCAGCAGTGACGGCAGGTTGGATAATCAGCCCCAGCATTTT
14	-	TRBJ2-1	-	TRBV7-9	CASSLAEYSNEQFF	TGTGCCAGCAGCCTAGCTGAGTACTCCAATGAGCAGTTCTTC
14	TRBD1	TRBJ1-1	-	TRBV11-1	CASSNRQGCTEAFF	TGTGCCAGCAGCAACCGACAGGGTTGCACTGAAGCTTTCTTT
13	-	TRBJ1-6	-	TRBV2	CASSGEVPSPLHF	TGTGCCAGCAGTGGAGAGGTACCCTCACCCCTCCACTTT
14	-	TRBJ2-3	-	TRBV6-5	CASSPGWGQDTQYF	TGTGCCAGCAGTCCCGGATGGGGGCAAGATACGCAGTATTTT
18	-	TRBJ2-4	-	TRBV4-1	CASSQGFGGPKVGNIQYF	TGCGCCAGCAGCCAAGGGTTCGGGGGGCCGAAGGTCGGGAACATTCAGTACTTC
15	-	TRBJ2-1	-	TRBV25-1	CASSVGGGPSNEQFF	TGTGCCAGCAGTGTTGGGGGGGGGCCGAGCAATGAGCAGTTCTTC
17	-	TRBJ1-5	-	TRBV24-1	CATSDGGRGDANQPQHF	TGTGCCACCAGTGATGGTGGCAGGGGAGATGCCAATCAGCCCCAGCATTTT
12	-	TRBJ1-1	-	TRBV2	CATGGDEAEAFF	TGTGCCACGGGGGGGGACGAAGCGGAAGCTTTCTTT
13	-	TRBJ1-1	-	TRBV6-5	CASSYTGVAEAFF	TGTGCCAGCAGTTATACGGGGGTGGCTGAAGCTTTCTTT
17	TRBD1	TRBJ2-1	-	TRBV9	CASSEITGVGSYNEQFF	TGTGCCAGCAGCGAGATAACAGGGGTGGGCTCCTACAATGAGCAGTTCTTC
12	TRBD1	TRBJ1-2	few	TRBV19	CASRRTGYGYTF	TGTGCCAGTAGACGGACAGGCTATGGCTACACCTTC
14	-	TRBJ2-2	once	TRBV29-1	CSAAGSANTGELFF	TGCAGCGCCGCGGGTAGCGCGAACACCGGGGAGCTGTTTTTT
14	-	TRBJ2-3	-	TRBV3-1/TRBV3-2	CASSPTDSTDTQYF	TGTGCCAGCAGCCCGACAGATAGCACAGATACGCAGTATTTT
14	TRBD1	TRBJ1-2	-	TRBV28	CASRPGQGARGYTF	TGTGCCAGCAGACCGGGACAGGGGGCGCGAGGCTACACCTTC
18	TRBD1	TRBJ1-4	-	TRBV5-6	CASNRLGPGQGASEKLFF	TGTGCCAGCAACCGCCTCGGCCCGGGACAGGGGGCGAGCGAAAAACTGTTTTTT
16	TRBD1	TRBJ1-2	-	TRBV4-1	CASSQEGGQGAGGYTF	TGCGCCAGCAGCCAAGAAGGGGGACAGGGCGCGGGGGGCTACACCTTC
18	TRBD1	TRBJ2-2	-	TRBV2	CASSVIRQGGAGAGELFF	TGTGCCAGCAGTGTTATTCGACAGGGTGGAGCCGGGGCCGGGGAGCTGTTTTTT
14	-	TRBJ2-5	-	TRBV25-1	CASSETGGGETQYF	TGTGCCAGCAGTGAAACAGGGGGGGGAGAGACCCAGTACTTC
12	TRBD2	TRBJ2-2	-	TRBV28	CASSTSARELFF	TGTGCCAGCAGTACTAGCGCGCGGGAGCTGTTTTTT
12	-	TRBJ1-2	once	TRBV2	CASRDSNYGYTF	TGTGCCAGCAGGGACAGTAACTATGGCTACACCTTC
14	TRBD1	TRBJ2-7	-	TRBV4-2	CASSQGQGAYEQYF	TGTGCCAGCAGCCAGGGACAGGGGGCCTACGAGCAGTACTTC
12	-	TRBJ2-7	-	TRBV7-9	CASSVTSYEQYF	TGTGCCAGCAGCGTAACAAGCTACGAGCAGTACTTC
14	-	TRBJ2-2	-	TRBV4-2	CASSLEHATGELFF	TGTGCCAGCAGCCTCGAGCATGCCACCGGGGAGCTGTTTTTT
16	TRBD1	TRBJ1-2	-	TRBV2	CASSNLAGTGFYGYTF	TGTGCCAGCAGTAACCTAGCCGGGACAGGGTTCTATGGCTACACCTTC
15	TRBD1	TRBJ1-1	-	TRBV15	CATSSRRQGGTEAFF	TGTGCCACCAGCAGCCGCCGACAGGGCGGGACTGAAGCTTTCTTT
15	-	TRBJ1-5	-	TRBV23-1	CASSRDIKRNQPQHF	TGCGCCAGCAGTCGGGACATAAAGAGGAATCAGCCCCAGCATTTT
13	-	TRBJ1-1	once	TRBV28	CASSLLGTPEAFF	TGTGCCAGCAGTTTATTGGGGACACCCGAAGCTTTCTTT
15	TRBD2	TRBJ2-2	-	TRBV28	CASSPSGGNTGELFF	TGTGCCAGCAGTCCTAGCGGGGGTAACACCGGGGAGCTGTTTTTT
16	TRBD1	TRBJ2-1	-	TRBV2	CASNFGAETQGDEQFF	TGTGCCAGCAATTTTGGGGCGGAAACCCAGGGGGATGAGCAGTTCTTC
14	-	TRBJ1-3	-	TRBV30	CAWSVPRGSNTIYF	TGTGCCTGGAGTGTCCCCCGGGGATCGAACACCATATATTTT
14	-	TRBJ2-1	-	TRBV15	CATSSRTGSNEQFF	TGTGCCACCAGCTCCCGGACTGGGAGCAATGAGCAGTTCTTC
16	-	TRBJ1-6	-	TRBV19	CASSMRERGHNSPLHF	TGTGCCAGTAGTATGAGGGAGAGAGGTCATAATTCACCCCTCCACTTT
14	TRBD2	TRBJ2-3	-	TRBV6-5	CASIAGDSTDTQYF	TGTGCCAGCATAGCGGGGGATAGCACAGATACGCAGTATTTT
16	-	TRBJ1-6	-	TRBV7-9	CASSSDRDTYNSPLHF	TGTGCCAGCAGCTCCGACAGAGACACCTATAATTCACCCCTCCACTTT
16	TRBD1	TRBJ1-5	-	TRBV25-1	CASSDSGGSSNQPQHF	TGTGCCAGCAGTGACTCAGGGGGGTCGAGCAATCAGCCCCAGCATTTT
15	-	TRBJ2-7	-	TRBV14	CASSPPGAGYGEQYF	TGTGCCAGCAGCCCCCCTGGGGCTGGGTACGGCGAGCAGTACTTC
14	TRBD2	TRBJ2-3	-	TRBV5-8	CASSPPGGADTQYF	TGTGCCAGCAGCCCTCCGGGAGGTGCAGATACGCAGTATTTT
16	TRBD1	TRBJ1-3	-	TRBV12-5	CASGFWTGGFADTIYF	TGTGCTAGTGGTTTCTGGACAGGGGGCTTTGCGGACACCATATATTTT
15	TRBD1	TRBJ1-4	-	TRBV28	CASSGAGGTNEKLFF	TGTGCCAGCAGTGGAGCAGGGGGCACTAATGAAAAACTGTTTTTT
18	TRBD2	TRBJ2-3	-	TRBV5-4	CASSLGTIAGGGTDTQYF	TGTGCCAGCAGCCTGGGGACTATAGCGGGGGGTGGCACAGATACGCAGTATTTT
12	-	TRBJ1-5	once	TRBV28	CASGPKGQPQHF	TGTGCCAGCGGACCAAAGGGGCAGCCCCAGCATTTT
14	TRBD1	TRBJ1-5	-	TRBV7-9	CASSLDRDDQPQHF	TGTGCCAGCAGCTTGGACAGGGATGATCAGCCCCAGCATTTT
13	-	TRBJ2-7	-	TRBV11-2	CASSLTLGAEQYF	TGTGCCAGCAGCCTAACCCTAGGCGCCGAGCAGTACTTC
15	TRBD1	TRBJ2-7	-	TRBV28	CASSFAGTGFYEQYF	TGTGCCAGCAGTTTCGCCGGGACAGGGTTCTACGAGCAGTACTTC
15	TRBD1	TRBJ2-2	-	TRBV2	CASSGEQGGTGELFF	TGTGCCAGCAGTGGGGAACAGGGGGGCACCGGGGAGCTGTTTTTT
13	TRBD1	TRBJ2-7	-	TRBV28	CASRRQGAYEQYF	TGTGCCAGCAGGCGACAGGGGGCCTACGAGCAGTACTTC
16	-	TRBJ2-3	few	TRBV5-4	CASKMGGTGYTDTQYF	TGTGCCAGCAAAATGGGGGGGACAGGTTACACAGATACGCAGTATTTT
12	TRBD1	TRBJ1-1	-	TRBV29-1	CSVRTGAAEAFF	TGCAGCGTTCGAACAGGGGCCGCTGAAGCTTTCTTT
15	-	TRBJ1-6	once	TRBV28	CASSLLRISDSPLHF	TGTGCCAGCAGTTTACTCCGCATCAGTGATTCACCCCTCCACTTT
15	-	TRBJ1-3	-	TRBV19	CASNSPRSSGNTIYF	TGTGCCAGTAATTCTCCCCGGTCCTCTGGAAACACCATATATTTT
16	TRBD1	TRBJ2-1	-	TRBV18	CASSPTQGISYNEQFF	TGTGCCAGCTCACCCACACAGGGGATCTCCTACAATGAGCAGTTCTTC
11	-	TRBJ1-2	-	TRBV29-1	CSVGSLLDYTF	TGCAGCGTGGGGAGCCTTTTAGACTACACCTTC
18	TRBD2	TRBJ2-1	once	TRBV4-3	CASSQDGPGLARINEQFF	TGCGCCAGCAGCCAAGATGGGCCGGGACTAGCGAGGATCAATGAGCAGTTCTTC
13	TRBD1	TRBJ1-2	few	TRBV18	CASSATGAEGYTF	TGTGCCAGCTCAGCGACAGGGGCGGAGGGCTACACCTTC
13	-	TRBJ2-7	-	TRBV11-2	CASSLDSPYEQYF	TGTGCCAGCAGCTTAGACAGTCCCTACGAGCAGTACTTC
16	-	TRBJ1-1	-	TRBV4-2	CASRPRTREGGTEAFF	TGTGCCAGCAGGCCAAGAACCCGAGAGGGGGGGACTGAAGCTTTCTTT
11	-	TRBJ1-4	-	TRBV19	CASSGQEKLFF	TGTGCCAGTAGTGGGCAGGAAAAACTGTTTTTT